These T cell receptor beta chains were read from a single sample in a study of blood T cell repertoires in COVID-19. Profiling relied on immunoSEQ multiplex PCR, and the TCRdb table lists in-frame clones only, not all of them. Here the sample spans roughly 250,000 clones, 88% being singletons. Material for sequencing was PBMCs or T cells enriched from blood (not recorded which). The receptor set was obtained from a woman in her fifties or sixties who had recovered from COVID-19. Both conserved end residues are part of each CDR3. D genes are given only for firm matches. Not every row has a clone size; where given, it reads once, few, many or a size class.

d_call	v_call	j_call	clone_size	cdr3_aa	cdr3_nt
-	TRBV24-1	TRBJ1-4	-	CATSEGTSTNEKLFF	TGTGCCACCAGTGAAGGGACTTCAACTAATGAAAAACTGTTTTTT
TRBD2	TRBV19	TRBJ2-7	-	CASSTSGYEQYF	TGTGCCAGTAGTACTAGCGGCTACGAGCAGTACTTC
TRBD1	TRBV12-3/TRBV12-4	TRBJ2-1	-	CASSPGQGGRQFF	TGTGCCAGCAGTCCAGGACAGGGAGGACGGCAGTTCTTC
-	TRBV6-5	TRBJ1-2	-	CASKPDRILYGYTF	TGTGCCAGCAAACCTGACAGGATCCTCTATGGCTACACCTTC
-	TRBV9	TRBJ2-1	-	CASSERGGPYNEQFF	TGTGCCAGCAGCGAGAGAGGGGGACCCTACAATGAGCAGTTCTTC
TRBD1	TRBV5-4	TRBJ1-1	-	CASSLTGGVTEAFF	TGTGCCAGCAGCTTAACAGGGGGAGTCACTGAAGCTTTCTTT
TRBD2	TRBV7-6	TRBJ2-5	-	CASSPRPRSGRQQETQYF	TGTGCCAGCAGCCCACGCCCGCGGAGCGGGAGGCAACAAGAGACCCAGTACTTC
-	TRBV7-9	TRBJ2-1	few	CASSLAVREQFF	TGTGCCAGCAGCTTAGCGGTCCGGGAGCAGTTCTTC
-	TRBV19	TRBJ2-7	-	CASSFTGSSSYEQYF	TGTGCCAGTAGCTTTACAGGCTCGAGCTCCTACGAGCAGTACTTC
-	TRBV18	TRBJ2-3	-	CASSPTTGVDTQYF	TGTGCCAGCTCACCAACGACTGGCGTAGATACGCAGTATTTT
TRBD1	TRBV6-5	TRBJ1-2	-	CATQGQNYGYTF	TGTGCCACCCAGGGACAGAACTATGGCTACACCTTC
-	TRBV23-1	TRBJ1-5	few	CASRNGTLYSNQPQHF	TGCGCCAGCAGGAACGGGACACTGTATAGCAATCAGCCCCAGCATTTT
TRBD1	TRBV18	TRBJ1-6	-	CASSPRGGTGESPLHF	TGTGCCAGCTCACCCCGAGGGGGGACAGGGGAATCACCCCTCCACTTT
TRBD1	TRBV11-2	TRBJ1-4	-	CASSLRTGRGEKLFF	TGTGCCAGCAGCCTAAGGACAGGGCGGGGTGAAAAACTGTTTTTT
TRBD2	TRBV9	TRBJ2-1	-	CASSAPGLAGVIDEQFF	TGTGCCAGCAGCGCCCCGGGACTAGCGGGAGTAATTGATGAGCAGTTCTTC
-	TRBV28	TRBJ1-6	few	CASSPYSSSYNSPLHF	TGTGCCAGCAGTCCTTATTCCAGCTCCTATAATTCACCCCTCCACTTT
-	TRBV6-5	TRBJ1-1	-	CASSRRQNTEAFF	TGTGCCAGCAGTAGACGACAGAACACTGAAGCTTTCTTT
-	TRBV21-1	TRBJ1-5	-	CASSNRRTGFNQPQHF	TGTGCCAGCAGCAATAGAAGGACAGGGTTCAATCAGCCCCAGCATTTT
-	TRBV4-2	TRBJ1-2	-	CASSQVSGYGYTF	TGTGCCAGCAGCCAAGTTTCGGGCTATGGCTACACCTTC
TRBD2	TRBV15	TRBJ2-3	-	CATSRALAGATDTQYF	TGTGCCACCAGCAGAGCACTAGCGGGAGCTACAGATACGCAGTATTTT
-	TRBV15	TRBJ1-4	-	CATSSGGELGEKLFF	TGTGCCACCAGCAGCGGGGGGGAGTTAGGTGAAAAACTGTTTTTT
-	TRBV21-1	TRBJ2-3	-	CASSQPSSAGATDTQYF	TGTGCCAGCAGCCAACCCTCAAGTGCGGGAGCGACAGATACGCAGTATTTT
-	TRBV6-5	TRBJ1-5	-	CASSSFPPGVLQPQHF	TGTGCCAGCAGTTCCTTCCCCCCCGGGGTACTACAGCCCCAGCATTTT
TRBD1	TRBV3-1/TRBV3-2	TRBJ1-3	-	CASRRQGSGNTIYF	TGTGCCAGCAGACGACAGGGATCTGGAAACACCATATATTTT
TRBD2	TRBV27	TRBJ2-3	-	CASSRSLAGGLRTDTQYF	TGTGCCAGCAGTAGGAGCCTAGCGGGAGGGCTTAGGACAGATACGCAGTATTTT
-	TRBV7-3	TRBJ1-1	-	CASSLGGSPVNTEAFF	TGTGCCAGCAGCTTAGGGGGGTCACCCGTGAACACTGAAGCTTTCTTT
-	TRBV28	TRBJ1-4	few	CAAGGGAGEKLFF	TGTGCCGCTGGGGGGGGCGCGGGTGAAAAACTGTTTTTT
-	TRBV9	TRBJ1-3	-	CASSVGLSSGNTIYF	TGTGCCAGCAGCGTAGGGCTCAGCTCTGGAAACACCATATATTTT
-	TRBV5-4	TRBJ1-1	-	CASSLAGFRTEAFF	TGTGCCAGCAGCTTGGCAGGGTTCCGCACTGAAGCTTTCTTT
TRBD1	TRBV7-2	TRBJ2-1	-	CASSPGGTGNNEQFF	TGTGCCAGCAGCCCCGGAGGGACAGGGAACAATGAGCAGTTCTTC
TRBD2	TRBV30	TRBJ2-1	-	CAWSGGGSVGFF	TGTGCCTGGAGTGGCGGGGGAAGCGTGGGGTTCTTC
-	TRBV13	TRBJ1-6	-	CASSFGQGSPLHF	TGTGCCAGCAGCTTCGGTCAGGGATCACCCCTCCACTTT
-	TRBV18	TRBJ2-1	-	CASSPSGSLNEQFF	TGTGCCAGCTCACCATCCGGGAGCCTCAATGAGCAGTTCTTC
-	TRBV27	TRBJ2-2	-	CASSFAAEPNTGELFF	TGTGCCAGCAGTTTCGCGGCAGAGCCGAACACCGGGGAGCTGTTTTTT
-	TRBV19	TRBJ1-5	-	CASSIVRGSYQPQHF	TGTGCCAGTAGTATTGTCAGGGGTTCGTATCAGCCCCAGCATTTT
-	TRBV1	TRBJ2-7	-	CTSSQDSTPCEQYF	TGCACCAGCAGCCAAGATTCTACTCCCTGCGAGCAGTACTTC
-	TRBV6-1	TRBJ1-2	-	CASSEGGRAFGGYTF	TGTGCCAGCAGTGAAGGGGGGAGGGCGTTCGGTGGCTACACCTTC
-	TRBV9	TRBJ1-5	once	CASGPDNQPQHF	TGTGCCAGCGGGCCGGACAATCAGCCCCAGCATTTT
-	TRBV5-1	TRBJ1-6	-	CASRDTNSPLHF	TGCGCCAGCAGGGACACAAATTCACCCCTCCACTTT
-	TRBV14	TRBJ2-6	-	CASSQVRSSGANVLTF	TGTGCCAGCAGCCAGGTCAGAAGCTCTGGGGCCAACGTCCTGACTTTC
-	TRBV14	TRBJ1-2	-	CASSQEGRRGYTF	TGTGCCAGCAGCCAAGAAGGGCGGAGGGGCTACACCTTC
TRBD1	TRBV18	TRBJ1-5	-	CASSPSTDRAQPQHF	TGTGCCAGCTCACCTAGCACTGACAGGGCCCAGCCCCAGCATTTT
-	TRBV19	TRBJ1-5	-	CASSIGVVTGNQPQHF	TGTGCCAGTAGTATCGGTGTGGTAACGGGCAATCAGCCCCAGCATTTT
-	TRBV7-6	TRBJ1-5	-	CASSQGGGQPQHF	TGTGCCAGCAGCCAGGGAGGAGGCCAGCCCCAGCATTTT
-	TRBV11-2	TRBJ2-1	-	CASTLLYGTGSYNEQFF	TGTGCCAGCACCCTCTTATACGGGACTGGATCCTACAATGAGCAGTTCTTC
-	TRBV2	TRBJ1-6	-	CASSERQGNSPLHF	TGTGCCAGCAGTGAACGCCAGGGCAATTCACCCCTCCACTTT